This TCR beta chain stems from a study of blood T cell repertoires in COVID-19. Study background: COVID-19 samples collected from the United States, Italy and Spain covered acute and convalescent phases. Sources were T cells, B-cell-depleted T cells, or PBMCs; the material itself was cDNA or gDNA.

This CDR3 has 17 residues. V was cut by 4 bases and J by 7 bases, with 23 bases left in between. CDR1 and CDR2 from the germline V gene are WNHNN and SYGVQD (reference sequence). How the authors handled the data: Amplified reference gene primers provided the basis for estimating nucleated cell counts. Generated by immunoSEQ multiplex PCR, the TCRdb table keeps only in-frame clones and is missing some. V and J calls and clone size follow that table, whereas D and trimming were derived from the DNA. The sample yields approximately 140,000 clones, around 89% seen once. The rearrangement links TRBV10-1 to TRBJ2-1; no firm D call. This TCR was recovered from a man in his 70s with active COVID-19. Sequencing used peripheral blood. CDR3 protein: CASSGKEPPTTGNEQFF. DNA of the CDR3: TGCGCCAGCAGTGGCAAAGAGCCCCCTACTACTGGAAATGAGCAGTTCTTC.